These T cell receptor beta chains were read from a single sample in a study of blood T cell repertoires in COVID-19. Profiling relied on immunoSEQ multiplex PCR, and the TCRdb table lists in-frame clones only, not all of them. The sample has fewer than 250,000 clones; less than 90% are singletons. The specimen sequenced was peripheral blood. The receptors were sampled from a man in his thirties or forties with acute or convalescent COVID-19. Each CDR3 is given with its conserved first and last residue. Each record gives: D gene, V gene, J gene, clone size, CDR3 protein, CDR3 DNA. D genes are given only for firm matches. Not every row has a clone size; where given, it reads once, few, many or a size class.

>-|TRBV6-5|TRBJ1-5|once
CASKPTDYSNQPQHF
TGTGCCAGCAAGCCTACAGATTATAGCAATCAGCCCCAGCATTTT
>TRBD2|TRBV4-1|TRBJ2-4|-
CASSPGLAGVNIQYF
TGCGCCAGCAGCCCGGGACTAGCGGGAGTTAACATTCAGTACTTC
>TRBD1|TRBV30|TRBJ1-2|-
CAWSVQGAVGYTF
TGTGCCTGGAGTGTTCAGGGGGCTGTTGGCTACACCTTC
>-|TRBV7-9|TRBJ2-1|-
CASAHISDEQFF
TGTGCCAGCGCCCACATTAGCGATGAGCAGTTCTTC
>TRBD1|TRBV11-3|TRBJ2-5|-
CASSRGQEHETQYF
TGTGCCAGCAGCCGCGGACAGGAGCATGAGACCCAGTACTTC
>-|TRBV28|TRBJ2-7|-
CASSSLGLAYSYEQYF
TGTGCCAGCAGTTCCCTGGGCCTAGCATACTCCTACGAGCAGTACTTC
>-|TRBV9|TRBJ1-2|-
CASSPPAALDYGYTF
TGTGCCAGCAGCCCACCCGCGGCCTTGGACTATGGCTACACCTTC
>-|TRBV9|TRBJ2-1|many
CASSVGPQGTNEQFF
TGTGCCAGCAGCGTAGGGCCCCAGGGGACCAATGAGCAGTTCTTC
>-|TRBV18|TRBJ1-4|-
CASSPQSGDTEKLFF
TGTGCCAGCTCACCCCAATCGGGAGACACGGAAAAACTGTTTTTT
>TRBD2|TRBV7-2|TRBJ2-7|-
CASSMAGTSIYEQYF
TGTGCCAGCAGCATGGCCGGGACTAGCATTTACGAGCAGTACTTC
>TRBD1|TRBV5-1|TRBJ2-1|once
CASRPDRESTREQFF
TGCGCCAGCAGGCCGGACAGGGAATCGACTAGGGAGCAGTTCTTC
>-|TRBV21-1|TRBJ2-3|-
CASSKGVAGASSTDTQYF
TGTGCCAGCAGCAAAGGGGTAGCGGGGGCCTCTAGCACAGATACGCAGTATTTT
>TRBD2|TRBV10-1|TRBJ2-1|-
CASSPAGVWNEQFF
TGCGCCAGCAGTCCGGCGGGAGTTTGGAATGAGCAGTTCTTC
>-|TRBV9|TRBJ1-2|-
CASSVGVFVGGNYGYTF
TGTGCCAGCAGCGTAGGGGTTTTTGTCGGGGGTAACTATGGCTACACCTTC
>TRBD1|TRBV7-9|TRBJ1-1|-
CASSAGTVTEAFF
TGTGCCAGCAGCGCCGGGACAGTCACTGAAGCTTTCTTT
>-|TRBV6-5|TRBJ2-7|-
CASSTPGGPSYEQYF
TGTGCCAGCAGTACCCCGGGGGGCCCTTCCTACGAGCAGTACTTC
>TRBD1|TRBV2|TRBJ1-5|-
CASSGQGLGNQPQHF
TGTGCCAGCAGCGGACAGGGTTTGGGCAATCAGCCCCAGCATTTT
>TRBD1|TRBV19|TRBJ1-5|-
CASSIQDREHQPQHF
TGTGCCAGTAGTATCCAGGACAGGGAGCATCAGCCCCAGCATTTT
>-|TRBV6-6|TRBJ1-6|-
CASSPQPSGGSNSPLHF
TGTGCCAGCAGTCCTCAGCCCTCAGGAGGTTCTAATTCACCCCTCCACTTT
>TRBD1|TRBV9|TRBJ1-1|once
CASSVVRTGKATEAFF
TGTGCCAGCAGCGTAGTAAGGACAGGGAAGGCCACTGAAGCTTTCTTT
>-|TRBV4-1|TRBJ2-5|-
CASSPSGLGTKTQYF
TGCGCCAGCAGCCCCTCCGGTTTAGGGACAAAGACCCAGTACTTC
>TRBD1|TRBV19|TRBJ2-7|-
CASSIRDRPYEQYF
TGTGCCAGTAGTATTCGGGACAGACCCTACGAGCAGTACTTC
>TRBD1|TRBV10-2|TRBJ2-2|-
CASRDSGRPGELFF
TGCGCCAGCCGGGACAGCGGCCGTCCCGGGGAGCTGTTTTTT
>-|TRBV7-9|TRBJ1-1|-
CASSLEGDTEAFF
TGTGCCAGCAGCTTAGAAGGGGACACTGAAGCTTTCTTT
>-|TRBV28|TRBJ2-7|-
CASSWRGYYEQYF
TGTGCCAGCAGTTGGCGGGGTTACTACGAGCAGTACTTC
>-|TRBV12-3/TRBV12-4|TRBJ1-3|-
CASSFGLGNTIYF
TGTGCCAGCAGTTTTGGGCTTGGAAACACCATATATTTT
>TRBD1|TRBV5-4|TRBJ2-1|-
CASSHVRAAGGLSPQFF
TGTGCCAGCAGCCACGTCAGGGCGGCAGGGGGCCTGAGCCCGCAGTTCTTC
>-|TRBV7-9|TRBJ1-2|-
CASSLGGYGYTF
TGTGCCAGCAGCTTGGGAGGGTATGGCTACACCTTC
>TRBD1|TRBV11-1|TRBJ1-3|once
CASSLDRERRNTIYF
TGTGCCAGCAGCCTAGACAGGGAACGCCGAAACACCATATATTTT
>TRBD1|TRBV15|TRBJ2-1|-
CATSRDGGQPYNEQFF
TGTGCCACCAGCAGAGATGGGGGACAGCCCTACAATGAGCAGTTCTTC